The 16 T cell receptor beta chains below come from one sample, sequenced in a study of post-analysis software for immune sequencing data. Study-level points and caveats: Comparison of patients with controls showed five TRBV segments more frequent in patients, TRBV5-6, TRBV5-1 and TRBV20-1 among them.

Unique-molecular-identifier-tagged TCR beta cDNA libraries were used. Using its own MiXCR run on the PCR reads, TCRdb lists one record per CDR3 protein. Here the sample spans more than 500,000 distinct CDR3 sequences, around a third being singletons. What these receptors recognize is not known. Material for sequencing was blood. The receptors were sampled from a girl aged 2-17 years with multiple sclerosis.

The chain combines TRBV3-1 with TRBJ2-2; 7 bases fit TRBD2. The CDR3 contains 18 residues. V lost 0 bases to trimming and J lost 4 bases; unmatched junction nucleotides: 11. CDR1 is LGHDT, CDR2 YNNKEL, per germline (reference sequence). CDR3 nucleotides: TGTGCCAGCAGCCAAGAAGCCCCCCGTGGGGGGGTCACCGGGGAGCTGTTTTTT. It codes for CASSQEAPRGGVTGELFF.

This chain joins TRBV20-1 and TRBJ2-7; 10 nucleotides agree with TRBD1. Germline V gene sequence: CDR1 DFQATT, CDR2 SNEGSKA (reference sequence). The CDR3 runs to 15 residues. Germline trimming cut 0 bases from V and 4 bases from J; bases unmatched to any gene: 6. The CDR3 region has the DNA TGCAGTGCTAGAGAACCGGGACAGGGGACGTACGAGCAGTACTTC. It codes for CSAREPGQGTYEQYF.

Written as DNA, the CDR3 is TGTGCCAGCAGCTGGACAGGGGGGAGGCATGAGCAGTTCTTC. It specifies CASSWTGGRHEQFF. The chain recombines TRBV28 with TRBJ2-1; TRBD1 agrees at 10 bases. Germline V CDR1 and CDR2: MDHEN, SYDVKM. The CDR3 length is 14 residues. Trimming took 6 bases from V and 8 from J; bases not matched to a gene: 7.

This rearrangement joins TRBV6-5 to TRBJ2-7; no reliable D call. The CDR3 totals 12 residues. V was clipped by 0 bases and J by 5 bases, with 5 bases between them. CDR1 and CDR2 from the germline V gene are MNHEY and SVGAGI. The CDR3 spells CASSYSNHEQYF. The CDR3 nucleotides are TGTGCCAGCAGTTACTCGAACCACGAGCAGTACTTC.

The chain joins TRBV28 to TRBJ2-2; D gene unclear. Germline V gene lookup returns CDR1 MDHEN and CDR2 SYDVKM. The CDR3 spans 14 residues. The V end was cut by 10 bases, the J end by 0 bases, with 12 bases between. As DNA, the CDR3 is TGTGCCACCCATCGGGCCCCGAACACCGGGGAGCTGTTTTTT. As protein: CATHRAPNTGELFF.

The chain's CDR3 is CASSPPTDIKKLFF. The CDR3 nucleotides read TGTGCCAGCAGCCCCCCTACCGATATTAAAAAACTGTTTTTT. V usage is TRBV4-2 and J usage is TRBJ1-4; the D is unclear. The V gene's germline CDR1 is LGHNA and CDR2 YNFKEQ. V was shortened by 4 bases and J by 9 bases, with 15 bases between the two germline ends. There are 14 residues in the CDR3.

Turning to this clonotype: Compared with germline, one end of the junction differs, possibly owing to a read error. The gene calls are TRBV5-1 and TRBJ1-2; 8 nucleotides line up with TRBD1. The CDR3 totals 15 residues. Germline V gene lookup returns CDR1 SGHRS and CDR2 YFSETQ. The CDR3: CVSSLGQEANYGYTF. The CDR3 DNA is TGCGTCAGCAGCTTGGGACAGGAGGCTAACTATGGCTACACCTTC.

This clonotype was observed a handful of times. The genes are TRBV7-2 and TRBJ1-2; no firm D call. Germline V lookup: CDR1 SGHTA, CDR2 FQGNSA. Trimming took off 0 bases at V and 0 bases at J, with 8 bases between the two ends. The CDR3 consists of 15 residues. CDR3 bases: TGTGCCAGCAGCTTAGCCCCCGGGGCTAACTATGGCTACACCTTC. It translates to CASSLAPGANYGYTF.

As DNA, the CDR3 is TGCAGTGCTAGAGGGGGGGTCGCCTCCTACAATGAGCAGTTCTTC. It codes for CSARGGVASYNEQFF. The chain recombines TRBV20-1 with TRBJ2-1; D possibly corresponds to TRBD2 (6 bases). Trimming took off 1 base at V and 0 bases at J, with 10 bases between the two ends. Looked up from germline, CDR1 is DFQATT and CDR2 is SNEGSKA (reference sequence). This CDR3 region has 15 residues.

The J gene is TRBJ2-7, the V gene TRBV20-1; 9 bases map to TRBD1. Germline V gene sequence: CDR1 DFQATT, CDR2 SNEGSKA (reference sequence). With 2 bases clipped from V and 6 bases from J, the junction kept 17 bases outside the gene matches. This CDR3 has 17 amino acids. CDR3 in amino acids: CSARTRTGDLPRSEQYF. In DNA, the CDR3 is TGCAGTGCTAGAACCCGGACAGGGGATCTTCCTCGCTCCGAGCAGTACTTC.

V and J are TRBV6-5 and TRBJ2-1; either TRBD1 or TRBD2 may supply D (5 bases each). This CDR3 comprises 14 residues. The germline V gene has CDR1 MNHEY and CDR2 SVGAGI. V gave up 6 bases and J gave up 8 bases, with 17 bases separating them. CDR3 DNA: TGTGCCAGCAGACACGGGACCCTCGGGCATGAGCAGTTCTTC. This translates into CASRHGTLGHEQFF.

In this sample, this clonotype turned up a few times. The chain employs TRBV5-5 and TRBJ2-3, with unresolved D. The CDR3 loop spans 15 amino acids. The V end lost 0 bases, the J end lost 4 bases, and 12 bases lay between the germline ends. From germline, CDR1 is SGHKS and CDR2 YYEKEE (reference sequence). CDR3 bases: TGTGCCAGCAGCTTGGAAGGGCGCTCCCCAGATACGCAGTATTTT. It translates to CASSLEGRSPDTQYF. The whole variable domain, filled in from reference TRBV5-5 and TRBJ2-3, reads DAGVTQSPTHLIKTRGQQVTLRCSPISGHKSVSWYQQVLGQGPQFIFQYYEKEERGRGNFPDRFSARQFPNYSSELNVNALLLGDSALYLCASSLEGRSPDTQYFGPGTRLTVL.

The gene calls are TRBV20-1 and TRBJ2-1, with D uncertain. V lost 0 bases and J 8 bases, leaving 5 bases between the germline ends. The CDR3 has 11 amino acids. Germline values: CDR1 DFQATT, CDR2 SNEGSKA (reference sequence). The CDR3 region has the DNA TGCAGTGCTAGAGATCGGTATGAGCAGTTCTTC. It yields the protein CSARDRYEQFF.

V gene TRBV20-1 combines with J gene TRBJ2-5, with 12 bases fitting TRBD2. Germline CDR1 reads DFQATT; CDR2 reads SNEGSKA (reference sequence). V shed 4 bases and J 1 base; nucleotides not matched to a gene: 4. This CDR3 has 15 amino acids. The DNA of the CDR3 is TGCAGTGCTAATGGACTAGCGGGGAGCCAAGAGACCCAGTACTTC. Its protein product is CSANGLAGSQETQYF.

The CDR3 loop reads CASSPFRGGQGNEQFF. DNA for the CDR3: TGTGCCAGCAGCCCATTCAGGGGTGGACAGGGGAATGAGCAGTTCTTC. This sequence joins TRBV16 and TRBJ2-1; 9 bases map to TRBD1. CDR3 size: 16 residues. Germline V CDR1 and CDR2: KGHSY, FQNENV. V lost 4 bases to trimming and J lost 7 bases; unmatched junction nucleotides: 11. Based on the CDR3 plus reference TRBV16 and TRBJ2-1, the full variable domain is GEEVAQTPKHLVRGEGQKAKLYCAPIKGHSYVFWYQQVLKNEFKFLISFQNENVFDETGMPKERFSAKCLPNSPCSLEIQATKLEDSAVYFCASSPFRGGQGNEQFFGPGTRLTVL.

The CDR3, as DNA: TGTGCCAGCAGCCAAGAACCGACAGCAACTAATGAAAAACTGTTTTTT. Translated, it gives CASSQEPTATNEKLFF. The chain joins TRBV4-2 to TRBJ1-4; possibly TRBD1 for D (5 bases). Trimming pared 0 bases from V and 0 bases from J, leaving 8 bases between. The CDR3 loop spans 16 amino acids. Germline CDR1 is LGHNA and CDR2 is YNFKEQ.